The clone carrying this T cell receptor beta chain occurred a few times. Antigen unknown. The library targeted TCRbeta and was prepared with unique molecular identifiers. TCRdb ran MiXCR on the PCR reads and lists one entry per CDR3 protein. Of roughly 670,000 distinct CDR3 sequences in the sample, about an eighth are singletons; the top ten hold about 0.79%. The data were taken from a study of T-cell reconstitution after alpha-beta-depleted transplantation in children. Germline CDR1 reads LNHDA; CDR2 reads SQIVND (reference sequence). The CDR3 has 15 amino acids. Trimming took 7 bases from V and 3 from J; bases not matched to a gene: 8. Study results and limitations: Newly produced T cells mostly accounted for T-cell counts and diversity one year post-transplant. Recipient T cells and thymic progenitors that survived gave rise to the high TCRbeta diversity observed at day 60 in some patients. Several hundred rapidly expanded clones from non-depleted graft cells reportedly supplied alpha-beta T cells about two months post-transplant.

The chain links TRBV19 to TRBJ2-1, with 8 bases matching TRBD1. The source was PBMCs, collected before TCRalphabeta/CD19-depleted stem cell transplant. The sequence was collected from a girl under 10 years old with congenital amegakaryocytic thrombocytopenia, due to receive a stem cell transplant. Written as DNA, the CDR3 is TGTGCCAGTACCCGGGACAGGACAAACTACAATGAGCAGTTCTTC. This gives the protein CASTRDRTNYNEQFF.